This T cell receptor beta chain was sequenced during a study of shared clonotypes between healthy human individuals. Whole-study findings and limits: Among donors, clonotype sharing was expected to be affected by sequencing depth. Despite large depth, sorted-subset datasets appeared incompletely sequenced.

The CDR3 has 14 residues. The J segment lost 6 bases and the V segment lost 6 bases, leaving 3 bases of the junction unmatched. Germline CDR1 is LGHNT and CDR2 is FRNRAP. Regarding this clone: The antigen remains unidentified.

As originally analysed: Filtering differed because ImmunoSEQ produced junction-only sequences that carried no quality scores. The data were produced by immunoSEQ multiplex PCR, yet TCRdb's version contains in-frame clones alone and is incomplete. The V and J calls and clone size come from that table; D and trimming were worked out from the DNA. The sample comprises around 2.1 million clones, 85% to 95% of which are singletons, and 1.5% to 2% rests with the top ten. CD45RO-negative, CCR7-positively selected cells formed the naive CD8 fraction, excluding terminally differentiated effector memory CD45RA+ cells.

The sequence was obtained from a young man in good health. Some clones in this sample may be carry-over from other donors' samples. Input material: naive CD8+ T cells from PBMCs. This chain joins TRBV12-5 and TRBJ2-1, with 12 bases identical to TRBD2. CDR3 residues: CASGPTSGSNEQFF. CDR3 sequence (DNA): TGTGCTAGTGGACCGACTAGCGGGAGCAATGAGCAGTTCTTC.